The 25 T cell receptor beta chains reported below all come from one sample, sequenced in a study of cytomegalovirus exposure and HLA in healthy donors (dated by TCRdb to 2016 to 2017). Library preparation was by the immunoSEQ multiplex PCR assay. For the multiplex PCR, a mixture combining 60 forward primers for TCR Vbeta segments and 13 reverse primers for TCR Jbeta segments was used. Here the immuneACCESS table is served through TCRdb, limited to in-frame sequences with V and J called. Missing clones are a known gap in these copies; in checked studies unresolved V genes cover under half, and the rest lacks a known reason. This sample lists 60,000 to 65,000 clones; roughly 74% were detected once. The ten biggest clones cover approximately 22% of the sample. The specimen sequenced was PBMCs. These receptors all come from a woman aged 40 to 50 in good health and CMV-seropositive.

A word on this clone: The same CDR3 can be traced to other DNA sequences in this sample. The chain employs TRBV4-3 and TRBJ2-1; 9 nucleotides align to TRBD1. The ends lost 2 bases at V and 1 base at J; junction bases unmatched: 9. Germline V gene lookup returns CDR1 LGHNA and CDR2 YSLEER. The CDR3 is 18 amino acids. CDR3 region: CASSQYITGQGSYNEQFF. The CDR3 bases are TGCGCCAGCAGCCAATATATTACGGGACAGGGTTCCTACAATGAGCAGTTCTTC.

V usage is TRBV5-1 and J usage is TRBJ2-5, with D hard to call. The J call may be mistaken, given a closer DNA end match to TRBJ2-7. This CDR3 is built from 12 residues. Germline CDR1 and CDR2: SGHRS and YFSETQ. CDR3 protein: CASSLTLGEQYF. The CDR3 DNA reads TGCGCCAGCAGCTTGACCCTAGGCGAGCAGTACTTC.

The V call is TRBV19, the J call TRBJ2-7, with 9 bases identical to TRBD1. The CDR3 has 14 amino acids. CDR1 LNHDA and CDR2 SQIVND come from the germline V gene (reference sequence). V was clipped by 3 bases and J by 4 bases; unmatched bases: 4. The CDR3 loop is CASSISQGAYEQYF. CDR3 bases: TGTGCCAGTAGTATTTCACAGGGGGCTTACGAGCAGTACTTC.

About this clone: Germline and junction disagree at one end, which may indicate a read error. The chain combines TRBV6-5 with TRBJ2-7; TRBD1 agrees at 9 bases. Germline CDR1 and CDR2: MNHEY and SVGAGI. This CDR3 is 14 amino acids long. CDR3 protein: CASSDRGTPYEQYF. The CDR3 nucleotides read TGTGCCAGCAGTGACAGGGGGACACCCTACGAGCAGTACTTT.

The CDR3, as DNA: TGTGCCAGCAGCCCAACTAGCGGGGGAAACACCGGGGAGCTGTTTTTT. It encodes CASSPTSGGNTGELFF. The chain couples TRBV5-4 to TRBJ2-2; 11 nucleotides align to TRBD2. The V gene end was trimmed by 4 bases and the J gene end by 2 bases; junction bases not matched to a gene: 4. Germline values: CDR1 SGHNT, CDR2 YYREEE (reference sequence). The CDR3 runs to 16 residues.

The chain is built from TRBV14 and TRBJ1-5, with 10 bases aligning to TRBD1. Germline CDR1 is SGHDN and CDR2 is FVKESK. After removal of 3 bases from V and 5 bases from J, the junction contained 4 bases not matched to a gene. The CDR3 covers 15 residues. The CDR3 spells CASSQGTGVDQPQHF. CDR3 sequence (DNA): TGTGCCAGCAGCCAGGGGACAGGGGTGGATCAGCCCCAGCATTTT.

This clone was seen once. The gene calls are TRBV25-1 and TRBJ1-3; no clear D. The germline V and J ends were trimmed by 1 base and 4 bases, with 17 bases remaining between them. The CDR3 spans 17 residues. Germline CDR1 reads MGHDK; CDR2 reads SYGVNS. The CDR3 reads CASSESPGRTGGNTIYF. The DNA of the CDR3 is TGTGCCAGCAGTGAATCGCCCGGGAGGACGGGAGGAAACACCATATATTTT. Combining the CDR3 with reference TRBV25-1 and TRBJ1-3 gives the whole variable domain EADIYQTPRYLVIGTGKKITLECSQTMGHDKMYWYQQDPGMELHLIHYSYGVNSTEKGDLSSESTVSRIRTEHFPLTLESARPSHTSQYLCASSESPGRTGGNTIYFGEGSWLTVV.

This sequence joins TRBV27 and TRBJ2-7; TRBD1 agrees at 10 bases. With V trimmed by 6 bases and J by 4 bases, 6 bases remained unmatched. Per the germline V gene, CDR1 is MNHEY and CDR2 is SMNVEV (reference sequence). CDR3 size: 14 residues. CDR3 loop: CASRSGTGDYEQYF. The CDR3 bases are TGTGCCAGCAGGTCCGGGACAGGGGATTACGAGCAGTACTTC.

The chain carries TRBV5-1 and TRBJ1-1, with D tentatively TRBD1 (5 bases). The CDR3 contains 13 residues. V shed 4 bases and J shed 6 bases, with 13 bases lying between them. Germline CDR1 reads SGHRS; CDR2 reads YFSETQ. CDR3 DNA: TGCGCCAGCAGCCCTCCGACGGGGGCTGAAGCTTTCTTT. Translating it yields CASSPPTGAEAFF.

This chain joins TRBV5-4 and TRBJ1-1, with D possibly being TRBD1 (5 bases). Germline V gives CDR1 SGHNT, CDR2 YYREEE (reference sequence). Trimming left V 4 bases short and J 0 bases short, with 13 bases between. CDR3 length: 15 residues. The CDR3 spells CASSPIRDLNTEAFF. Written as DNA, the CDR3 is TGTGCCAGCAGCCCCATCAGGGATTTGAACACTGAAGCTTTCTTT.

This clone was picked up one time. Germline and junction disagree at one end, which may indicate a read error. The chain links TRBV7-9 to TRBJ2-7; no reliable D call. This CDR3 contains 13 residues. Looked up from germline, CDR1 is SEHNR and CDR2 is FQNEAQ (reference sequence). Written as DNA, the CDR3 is TGTTCCAGCAGCTTAGACTCCTCCTGGGAGCAGTACTTC. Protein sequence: CSSSLDSSWEQYF.

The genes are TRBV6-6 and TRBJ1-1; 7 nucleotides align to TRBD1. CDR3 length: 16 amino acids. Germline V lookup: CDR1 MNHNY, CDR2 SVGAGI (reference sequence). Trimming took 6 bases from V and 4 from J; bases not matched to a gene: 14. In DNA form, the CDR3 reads TGTGCCAGCAGACCCAACAGGGGCGGGTGGAGCACTGAAGCTTTCTTT. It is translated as CASRPNRGGWSTEAFF.

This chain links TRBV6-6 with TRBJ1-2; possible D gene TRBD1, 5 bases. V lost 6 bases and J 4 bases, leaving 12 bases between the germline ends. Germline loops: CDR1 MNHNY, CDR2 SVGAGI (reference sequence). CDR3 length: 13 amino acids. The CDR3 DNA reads TGTGCCAGCAGCCCCGACAGTTTCTATGGCTACACCTTC. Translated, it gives CASSPDSFYGYTF.

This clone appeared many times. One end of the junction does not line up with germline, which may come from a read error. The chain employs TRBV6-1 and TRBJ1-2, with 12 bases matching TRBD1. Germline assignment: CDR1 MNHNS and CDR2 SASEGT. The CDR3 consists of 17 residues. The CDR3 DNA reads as TGTGCCAGCAGCGAAGCTCCACCGGGACAGGGGGCTATTGGCTACACCTTC. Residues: CASSEAPPGQGAIGYTF.

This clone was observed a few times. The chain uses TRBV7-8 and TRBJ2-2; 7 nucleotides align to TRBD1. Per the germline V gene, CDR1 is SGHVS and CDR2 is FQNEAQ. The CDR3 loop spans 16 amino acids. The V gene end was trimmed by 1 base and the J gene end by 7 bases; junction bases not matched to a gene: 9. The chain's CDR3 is CASSLVRRGFSGELFF. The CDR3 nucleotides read TGTGCCAGCAGCTTAGTCCGCAGGGGGTTTAGCGGGGAGCTGTTTTTT.

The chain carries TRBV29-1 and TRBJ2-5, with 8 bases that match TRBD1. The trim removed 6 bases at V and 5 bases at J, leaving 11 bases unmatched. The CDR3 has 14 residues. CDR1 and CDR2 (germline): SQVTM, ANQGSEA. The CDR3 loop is CSVSRDRSHETQYF. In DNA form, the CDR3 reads TGCAGCGTCTCCCGGGACAGGTCCCACGAGACCCAGTACTTC. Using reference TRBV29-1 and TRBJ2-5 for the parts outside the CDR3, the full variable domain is SAVISQKPSRDICQRGTSLTIQCQVDSQVTMMFWYRQQPGQSLTLIATANQGSEATYESGFVIDKFPISRPNLTFSTLTVSNMSPEDSSIYLCSVSRDRSHETQYFGPGTRLLVL.

The CDR3 loop reads CASYTDTERRYTGELFF. CDR3 in DNA: TGTGCCAGCTATACTGATACGGAGAGGAGGTACACCGGGGAGCTGTTTTTT. The V call is TRBV18, the J call TRBJ2-2; tentatively, D is TRBD2 (5 bases). The CDR3 consists of 17 residues. The V gene's germline CDR1 is KGHSH and CDR2 LQKENI. V lost 7 bases to trimming and J lost 3 bases, with 21 bases between them.

As DNA, the CDR3 is TGTGCCAGCAGTTTAGTCACTGAAGCTTTCTTT. Translated: CASSLVTEAFF. The V call is TRBV2, the J call TRBJ1-1; D gene ambiguous. The CDR3 is made up of 11 amino acids. In germline, CDR1 is SNHLY, CDR2 FYNNEI. V was shortened by 5 bases and J by 4 bases, with 5 bases between the two germline ends.

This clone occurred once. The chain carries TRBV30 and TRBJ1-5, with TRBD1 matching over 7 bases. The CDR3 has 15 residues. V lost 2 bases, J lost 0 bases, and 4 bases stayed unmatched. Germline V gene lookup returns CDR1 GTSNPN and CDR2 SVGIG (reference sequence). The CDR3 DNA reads TGTGCCTGGAGTTTTGGGACAGCTAGCAATCAGCCCCAGCATTTT. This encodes CAWSFGTASNQPQHF.

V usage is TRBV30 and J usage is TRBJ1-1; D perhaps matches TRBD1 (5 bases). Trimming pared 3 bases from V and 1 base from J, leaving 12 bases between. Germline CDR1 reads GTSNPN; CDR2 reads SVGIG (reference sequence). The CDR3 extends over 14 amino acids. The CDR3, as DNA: TGTGCCTGGAGGGGCTCAGGGTGGAACACTGAAGCTTTCTTT. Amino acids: CAWRGSGWNTEAFF.

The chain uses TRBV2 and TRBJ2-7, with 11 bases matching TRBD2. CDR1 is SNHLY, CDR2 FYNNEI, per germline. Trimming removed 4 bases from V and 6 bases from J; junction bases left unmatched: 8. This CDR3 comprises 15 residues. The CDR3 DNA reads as TGTGCCAGCAGTGTACTAGCGGGGGATGTGGGCGAGCAGTACTTC. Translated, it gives CASSVLAGDVGEQYF.

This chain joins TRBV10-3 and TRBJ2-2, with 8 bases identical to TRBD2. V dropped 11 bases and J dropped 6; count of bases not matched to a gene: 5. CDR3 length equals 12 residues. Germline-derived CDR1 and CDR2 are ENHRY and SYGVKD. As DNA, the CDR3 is TGTGCCGTGGGGCGGGAGGCCGGGGAGCTGTTTTTT. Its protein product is CAVGREAGELFF.

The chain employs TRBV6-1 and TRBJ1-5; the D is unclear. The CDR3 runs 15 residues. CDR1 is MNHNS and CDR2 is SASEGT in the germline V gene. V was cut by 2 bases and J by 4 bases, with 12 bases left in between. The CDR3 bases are TGTGCCAGCAGTGAACCCCCGGGTTTGAATCAGCCCCAGCATTTT. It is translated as CASSEPPGLNQPQHF.

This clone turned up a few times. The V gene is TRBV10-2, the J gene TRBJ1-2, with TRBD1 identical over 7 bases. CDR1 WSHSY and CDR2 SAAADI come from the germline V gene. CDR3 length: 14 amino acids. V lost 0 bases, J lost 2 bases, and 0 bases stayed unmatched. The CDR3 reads CASSESTGNYGYTF. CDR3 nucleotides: TGCGCCAGCAGTGAGTCGACAGGGAACTATGGCTACACCTTC.

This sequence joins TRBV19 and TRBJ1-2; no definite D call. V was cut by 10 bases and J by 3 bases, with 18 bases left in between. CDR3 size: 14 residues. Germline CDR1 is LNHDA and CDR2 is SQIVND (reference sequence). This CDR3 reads CATAGSQMYYGYTF. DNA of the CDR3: TGTGCCACCGCGGGGTCCCAGATGTACTATGGCTACACCTTC.